Described below is a single T cell receptor beta chain sequence and its context. Its antigen remains unidentified. The entry originates in a study of cytomegalovirus exposure and HLA in healthy donors. Study-wide context: About 77 million unique TCRs from HLA-typed donors made up an early data release. General study findings and limits: Later analysis suggested most CMV-associated TCR beta chains were HLA-restricted. Roughly even sequencing depth across donors was the assumption behind the presence/absence analyses.

Both 60 Vbeta primers and 13 Jbeta primers went into the PCR. Produced via immunoSEQ multiplex PCR; TCRdb's table is partial and in-frame only. The sample has around 170,000 clones, 70% to 85% seen once; the top ten hold 1.4%. The TCR was taken from a man aged 18-30 years in good health and CMV-seronegative. The sample was PBMCs.

The CDR3 DNA follows: TGTGCCAGCAGTTTCAGGGATGCTGAAGCTTTCTTT. Its translation: CASSFRDAEAFF. This chain connects TRBV6-6 to TRBJ1-1; D perhaps matches TRBD1 (5 bases). The germline V gene has CDR1 MNHNY and CDR2 SVGAGI (reference sequence). V dropped 4 bases and J dropped 6 bases, with 9 bases sitting between them. This CDR3 region has 12 residues.